This T cell receptor beta chain was observed in a study of shared clonotypes between healthy human individuals. Clones were sequenced by immunoSEQ multiplex PCR, and TCRdb holds only the in-frame ones, with some missing. The sample contains approximately 500,000 clones, 81% of which appear only once. This CDR3 contains 15 residues. Deletions cut 3 bases from V and 4 bases from J, with 12 bases between. Germline values: CDR1 SGHTA, CDR2 FQGNSA. The chain recombines TRBV7-2 with TRBJ2-2; D perhaps matches TRBD2 (5 bases). This TCR was recovered from a middle-aged woman in good health. Some clones in this sample may be carry-over from other donors' samples. The specimen was PBMCs. The CDR3 sequence is CASSLVGLTTGELFF. The CDR3 DNA follows: TGTGCCAGCAGCTTGGTTGGACTCACCACCGGGGAGCTGTTTTTT.